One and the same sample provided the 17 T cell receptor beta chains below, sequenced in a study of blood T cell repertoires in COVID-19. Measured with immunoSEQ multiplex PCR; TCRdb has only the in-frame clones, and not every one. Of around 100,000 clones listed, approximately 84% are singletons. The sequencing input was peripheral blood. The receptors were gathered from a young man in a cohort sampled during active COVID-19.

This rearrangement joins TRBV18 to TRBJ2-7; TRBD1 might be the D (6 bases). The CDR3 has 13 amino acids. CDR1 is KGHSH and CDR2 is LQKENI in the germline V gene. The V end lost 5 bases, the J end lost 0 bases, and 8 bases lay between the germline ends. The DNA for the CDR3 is TGTGCCAGCTCATCAGGGGCCTCCTACGAGCAGTACTTC. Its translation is CASSSGASYEQYF.

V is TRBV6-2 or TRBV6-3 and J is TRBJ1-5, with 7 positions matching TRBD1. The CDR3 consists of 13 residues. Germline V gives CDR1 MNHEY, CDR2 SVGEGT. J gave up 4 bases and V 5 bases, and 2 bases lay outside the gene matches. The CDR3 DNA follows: TGTGCCAGCAGTCTACAGGGGAATCAGCCCCAGCATTTT. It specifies CASSLQGNQPQHF.

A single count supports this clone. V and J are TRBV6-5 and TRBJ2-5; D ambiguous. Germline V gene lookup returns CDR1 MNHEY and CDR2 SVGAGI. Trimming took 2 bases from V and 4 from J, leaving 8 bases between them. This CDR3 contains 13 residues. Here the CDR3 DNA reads TGTGCCAGCAGTTACATTGCGAGAGAGACCCAGTACTTC. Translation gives CASSYIARETQYF.

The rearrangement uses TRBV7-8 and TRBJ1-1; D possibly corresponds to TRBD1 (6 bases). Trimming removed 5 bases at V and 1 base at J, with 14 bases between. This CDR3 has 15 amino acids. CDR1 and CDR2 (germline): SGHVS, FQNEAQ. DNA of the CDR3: TGTGCCAGCAGCCAGGGGACACACACGAACACTGAAGCTTTCTTT. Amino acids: CASSQGTHTNTEAFF.

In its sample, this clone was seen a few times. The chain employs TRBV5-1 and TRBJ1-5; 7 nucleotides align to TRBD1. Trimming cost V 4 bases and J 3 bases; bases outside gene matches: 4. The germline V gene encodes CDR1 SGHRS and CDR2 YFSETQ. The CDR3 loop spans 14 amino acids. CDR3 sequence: CASSLTGVNQPQHF. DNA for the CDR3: TGCGCCAGCAGCCTTACAGGGGTCAATCAGCCCCAGCATTTT.

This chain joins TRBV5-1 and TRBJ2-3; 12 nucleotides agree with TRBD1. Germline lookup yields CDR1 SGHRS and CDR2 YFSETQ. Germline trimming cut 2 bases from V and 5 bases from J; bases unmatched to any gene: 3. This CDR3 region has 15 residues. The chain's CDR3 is CASSFGTGGLDTQYF. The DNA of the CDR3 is TGCGCCAGCAGCTTCGGGACAGGGGGCTTAGATACGCAGTATTTT.

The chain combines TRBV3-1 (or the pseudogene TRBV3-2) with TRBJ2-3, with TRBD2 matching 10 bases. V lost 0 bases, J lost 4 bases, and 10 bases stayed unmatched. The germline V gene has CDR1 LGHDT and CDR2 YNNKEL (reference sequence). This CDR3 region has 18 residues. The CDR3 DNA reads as TGTGCCAGCAGCCAAGATTTCCTAGCGGGGGAAGAGGCAGATACGCAGTATTTT. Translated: CASSQDFLAGEEADTQYF.

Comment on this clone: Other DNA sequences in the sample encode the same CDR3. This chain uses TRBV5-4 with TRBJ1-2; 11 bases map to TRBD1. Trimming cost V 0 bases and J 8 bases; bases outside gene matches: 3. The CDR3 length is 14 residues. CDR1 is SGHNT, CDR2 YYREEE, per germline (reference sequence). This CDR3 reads CASSLAGTGGGYTF. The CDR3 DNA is TGTGCCAGCAGCTTGGCCGGGACAGGGGGAGGCTACACCTTC.

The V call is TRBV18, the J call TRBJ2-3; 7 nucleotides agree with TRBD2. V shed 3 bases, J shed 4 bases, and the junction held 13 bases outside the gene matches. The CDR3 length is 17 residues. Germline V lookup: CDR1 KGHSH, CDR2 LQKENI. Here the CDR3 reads CASSPTKARGVPDTQYF. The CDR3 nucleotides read TGTGCCAGCTCACCGACCAAGGCCCGGGGGGTACCAGATACGCAGTATTTT.

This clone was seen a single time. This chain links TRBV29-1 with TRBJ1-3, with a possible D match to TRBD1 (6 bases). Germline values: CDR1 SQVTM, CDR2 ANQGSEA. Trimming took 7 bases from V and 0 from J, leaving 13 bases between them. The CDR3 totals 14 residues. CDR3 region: CSAHDRSSGNTIYF. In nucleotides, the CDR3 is TGCAGCGCACACGACAGGTCCTCTGGAAACACCATATATTTT.

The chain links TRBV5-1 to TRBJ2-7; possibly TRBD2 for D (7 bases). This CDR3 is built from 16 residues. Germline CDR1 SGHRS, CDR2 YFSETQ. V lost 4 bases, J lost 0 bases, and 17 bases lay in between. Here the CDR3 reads CASSRGAEVDSYEQYF. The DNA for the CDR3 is TGCGCCAGCAGCCGGGGGGCAGAGGTCGACTCCTACGAGCAGTACTTC.

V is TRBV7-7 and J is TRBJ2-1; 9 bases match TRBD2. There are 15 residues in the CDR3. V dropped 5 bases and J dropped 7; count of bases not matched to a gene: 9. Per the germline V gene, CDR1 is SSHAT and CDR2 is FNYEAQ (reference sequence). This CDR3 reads CASSPAGGRGNEQFF. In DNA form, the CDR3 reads TGTGCCAGCAGCCCAGCGGGGGGCAGAGGGAATGAGCAGTTCTTC.

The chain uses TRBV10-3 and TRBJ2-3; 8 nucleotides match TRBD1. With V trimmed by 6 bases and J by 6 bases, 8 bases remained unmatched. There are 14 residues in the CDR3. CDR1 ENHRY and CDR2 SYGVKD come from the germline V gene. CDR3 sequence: CAISPTGEWDTQYF. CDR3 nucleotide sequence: TGTGCCATCAGCCCGACAGGGGAATGGGATACGCAGTATTTT.

CDR3 sequence: CASRPTGLRTEAFF. In DNA form, the CDR3 reads TGTGCCAGCAGGCCGACAGGGCTGCGGACTGAAGCTTTCTTT. The rearrangement uses TRBV6-6 and TRBJ1-1, with 7 bases lining up with TRBD1. CDR1 is MNHNY and CDR2 is SVGAGI in the germline V gene (reference sequence). V lost 6 bases to trimming and J lost 5 bases; unmatched junction nucleotides: 9. This CDR3 has 14 amino acids.

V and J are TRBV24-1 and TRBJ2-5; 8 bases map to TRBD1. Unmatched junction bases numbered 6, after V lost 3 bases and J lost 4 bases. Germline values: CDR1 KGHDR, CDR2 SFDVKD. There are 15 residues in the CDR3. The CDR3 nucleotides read TGTGCCACCAGTGATCCTGGACAGGGCCGAGAGACCCAGTACTTC. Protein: CATSDPGQGRETQYF.

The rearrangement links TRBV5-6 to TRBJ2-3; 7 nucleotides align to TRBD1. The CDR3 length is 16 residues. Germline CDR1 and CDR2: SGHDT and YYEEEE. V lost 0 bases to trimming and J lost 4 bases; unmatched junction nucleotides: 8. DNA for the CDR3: TGTGCCAGCAGCTTGGCCAGGGGGAAGAGGGCAGATACGCAGTATTTT. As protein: CASSLARGKRADTQYF. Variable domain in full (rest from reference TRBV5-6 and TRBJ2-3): DAGVTQSPTHLIKTRGQQVTLRCSPKSGHDTVSWYQQALGQGPQFIFQYYEEEERQRGNFPDRFSGHQFPNYSSELNVNALLLGDSALYLCASSLARGKRADTQYFGPGTRLTVL.

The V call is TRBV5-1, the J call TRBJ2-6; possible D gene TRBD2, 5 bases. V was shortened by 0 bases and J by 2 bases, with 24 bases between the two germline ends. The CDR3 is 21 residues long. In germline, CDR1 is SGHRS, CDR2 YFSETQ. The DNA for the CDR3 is TGCGCCAGCAGCTTGGATCGATTCCGGGATCTCTTAAGGGCTGGGGCCAACGTCCTGACTTTC. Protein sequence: CASSLDRFRDLLRAGANVLTF.